What follows describes a single T cell receptor beta chain. The cohort comprised adults aged roughly 18 to 95 years residing in under 25 US areas. Membership in each cohort depended on participant-reported clinical history. Only in-frame clones appear in the TCRdb table, and some are missing; sequencing was by immunoSEQ multiplex PCR. In the table there are around 190,000 clones, 80% to 90% of which are singletons. The sample comes from a study of blood T cell repertoires in COVID-19. The overall study: Specimens from acute and convalescent COVID-19 originated in the United States, Italy and Spain. Sources were T cells, B-cell-depleted T cells, or PBMCs; the material itself was cDNA or gDNA.

The germline V gene encodes CDR1 SGHTA and CDR2 FQGTGA. The CDR3 has 14 residues. Trimming took off 5 bases at V and 0 bases at J, with 11 bases between the two ends. Sequencing used PBMCs or T cells enriched from blood (not recorded which). The sequence was collected from a man aged 35 to 55 who had recovered from COVID-19. The chain uses TRBV7-3 and TRBJ2-7; D remains unclear. CDR3 residues: CASSVSSSSYEQYF. For the CDR3, the DNA is TGTGCCAGCAGCGTAAGTTCGAGCTCCTACGAGCAGTACTTC.